Presented here are 27 T cell receptor beta chains from one specimen sequenced in a study of blood T cells in healthy people across ages. Primers used in a second PCR of roughly 7 to 11 cycles were a sample-barcoded 5' primer and a J-beta primer mix. TCRdb reprocessed the 5' RACE reads via MiXCR and lists one record per CDR3 protein. The sample lists 660,000 or so distinct CDR3 sequences, approximately 59% seen once, with more than 35% in the top ten. Source material: blood. These receptors were taken from a man between 60 and 75 years old in good health.

The J gene is TRBJ1-4, the V gene TRBV6-4; 8 nucleotides match TRBD1. Trimming removed 8 bases from V and 4 bases from J; junction bases left unmatched: 9. The germline CDR1 and CDR2 sequences are MRHNA and SNTAGT. This CDR3 has 15 residues. As DNA, the CDR3 is TGTGCCAGCTGTTGGACAGGGTACTTTAATGAAAAACTGTTTTTT. It specifies CASCWTGYFNEKLFF.

V is TRBV3-1 and J is TRBJ2-3, with TRBD2 matching over 9 bases. The ends lost 2 bases at V and 0 bases at J; junction bases unmatched: 15. CDR1 and CDR2 from the germline V gene are LGHDT and YNNKEL (reference sequence). The CDR3 is 20 amino acids. CDR3 region: CASSQLRSSGGQTSTDTQYF. The DNA of the CDR3 is TGTGCCAGCAGCCAACTGCGGAGTAGCGGGGGCCAAACTAGCACAGATACGCAGTATTTT.

Here the CDR3 DNA reads TGTGCCAGCAGCCAACGCGGGGGCATTGAGCAGTTCTTC. Its translation is CASSQRGGIEQFF. The rearrangement links TRBV7-9 to TRBJ2-1, with a weak D call TRBD2 (7 bases). CDR3 length: 13 amino acids. Deletions cut 5 bases from V and 9 bases from J, with 14 bases between. Germline CDR1 is SEHNR and CDR2 is FQNEAQ (reference sequence).

V gene TRBV20-1 combines with J gene TRBJ1-5; no clear D gene. The V end lost 3 bases, the J end lost 4 bases, and 10 bases lay between the germline ends. The germline V gene encodes CDR1 DFQATT and CDR2 SNEGSKA (reference sequence). The CDR3 consists of 13 residues. The CDR3 here is CSARVQPNQPQHF. The CDR3 region has the DNA TGCAGTGCTAGGGTTCAGCCGAATCAGCCCCAGCATTTT.

The gene calls are TRBV20-1 and TRBJ2-6; D might be TRBD1 (5 bases). Germline V gene data show CDR1 as DFQATT and CDR2 as SNEGSKA (reference sequence). Trimming removed 3 bases from V and 3 bases from J, with 18 bases in between. This CDR3 has 17 residues. The CDR3 DNA is TGCAGTGCTAGTGAAGGGGCCCCATGGGGTGGGGCCAACGTCCTGACTTTC. Translated, it gives CSASEGAPWGGANVLTF.

This clonotype was counted a few times. V is TRBV25-1 and J is TRBJ2-7; 11 nucleotides line up with TRBD2. J lost 6 bases, V lost 8 bases, and 9 bases had no gene match. The V gene's germline CDR1 is MGHDK and CDR2 SYGVNS. The CDR3 is 14 residues long. CDR3 in DNA: TGTGCCAGCGGACCTAGCGGGGGGCCTGGCGAGCAGTACTTC. Residues: CASGPSGGPGEQYF.

The chain combines TRBV6-6 with TRBJ1-4; no firm D call. This CDR3 has 14 residues. Trimming removed 3 bases from V and 7 bases from J, with 12 bases in between. Germline V lookup: CDR1 MNHNY, CDR2 SVGAGI (reference sequence). CDR3 loop: CASSYVGSGEKLFF. In DNA form, the CDR3 reads TGTGCCAGCAGTTATGTAGGTTCTGGTGAAAAACTGTTTTTT.

The CDR3 DNA reads as TGTGCCAGCTCACCACCTAGCGGGGGGGCCCAAGAGACCCAGTACTTC. Encoded protein: CASSPPSGGAQETQYF. The chain combines TRBV18 with TRBJ2-5, with 11 bases matching TRBD2. This CDR3 contains 16 residues. The germline gives CDR1 KGHSH, CDR2 LQKENI. The ends lost 0 bases at V and 1 base at J; junction bases unmatched: 1.

Worth noting for this clonotype: A much larger clone lies one base from this, so it may be a read error. The chain recombines TRBV4-1 with TRBJ2-7; D is unresolved. Germline CDR1 and CDR2: MGHRA and YSYEKL. The CDR3 sequence is 13 residues long. CDR3 coding DNA: TGCGCCAGCAGCCACGACGGGTCCTACGAGCGGTACTTC. It specifies CASSHDGSYERYF.

Only a few counts were recorded for this clonotype. This chain connects TRBV28 to TRBJ2-5; 15 nucleotides agree with TRBD2. CDR1 is MDHEN and CDR2 is SYDVKM in the germline V gene. The CDR3 extends over 16 amino acids. After removal of 3 bases from V and 5 bases from J, the junction contained 4 bases not matched to a gene. The CDR3: CASSFPGTSGGETQYF. The CDR3 DNA reads TGTGCCAGCAGTTTCCCCGGGACTAGCGGGGGGGAGACCCAGTACTTC. Full variable domain (outside the CDR3, taken from reference TRBV28 and TRBJ2-5): DVKVTQSSRYLVKRTGEKVFLECVQDMDHENMFWYRQDPGLGLRLIYFSYDVKMKEKGDIPEGYSVSREKKERFSLILESASTNQTSMYLCASSFPGTSGGETQYFGPGTRLLVL.

The gene calls are TRBV7-9 and TRBJ1-2, with no clear D. Germline V lookup: CDR1 SEHNR, CDR2 FQNEAQ (reference sequence). The CDR3 spans 13 residues. The ends were cut back, 3 bases at V and 4 bases at J, with 9 bases in the middle. CDR3 protein: CASSFDGAYGYTF. CDR3 coding DNA: TGTGCCAGCAGCTTCGACGGAGCCTATGGCTACACCTTC.

This chain joins TRBV5-1 and TRBJ2-3; a weak D match, TRBD1 (5 bases). V dropped 4 bases and J dropped 1 base, with 16 bases sitting between them. The CDR3 runs to 16 residues. CDR1 and CDR2 from the germline V gene are SGHRS and YFSETQ. CDR3 sequence (DNA): TGCGCCAGCAGCCTATCGCAGGGAAGGGGCACAGATACGCAGTATTTT. It specifies CASSLSQGRGTDTQYF.

The genes are TRBV28 and TRBJ1-2; no clear D. The length of the CDR3 is 9 residues. V shed 11 bases and J shed 6 bases, with 7 bases lying between them. Looked up from germline, CDR1 is MDHEN and CDR2 is SYDVKM. The CDR3 is CAPQDGYTF. The CDR3 DNA is TGTGCCCCCCAAGATGGCTACACCTTC.

This clonotype occurred once. The rearrangement uses TRBV5-1 and TRBJ2-1, with 8 bases lining up with TRBD2. CDR3 length equals 16 residues. CDR1 and CDR2 (germline): SGHRS, YFSETQ. The ends lost 0 bases at V and 9 bases at J; junction bases unmatched: 11. The CDR3 region is CASSLAPGLGGGEQFF. CDR3 nucleotides: TGCGCCAGCAGCTTGGCCCCGGGACTAGGGGGTGGTGAGCAGTTCTTC.

This clonotype was seen a few times. The chain recombines TRBV29-1 with TRBJ2-5; no clear D gene. Germline CDR1 reads SQVTM; CDR2 reads ANQGSEA. The length of the CDR3 is 13 residues. V lost 3 bases and J 5 bases, leaving 13 bases between the germline ends. DNA for the CDR3: TGCAGCGTTGAGCTTCAGTATGGGGAGACCCAGTACTTC. Protein product: CSVELQYGETQYF.

CDR3 coding DNA: TGTGCCAGCAGCTTGGCACCGGGAGGCAACCCCTGCGAGCAGTACTTC. Translation gives CASSLAPGGNPCEQYF. V is TRBV7-8 and J is TRBJ2-4; 7 bases are a match to TRBD2. The J call could be wrong; TRBJ2-7 is a better fit for the DNA end. Per the germline V gene, CDR1 is SGHVS and CDR2 is FQNEAQ. The CDR3 is made up of 16 amino acids.

The table lists this clonotype with a few counts. The rearrangement uses TRBV29-1 and TRBJ2-3, with 10 nucleotides matching TRBD2. Germline assignment: CDR1 SQVTM and CDR2 ANQGSEA. CDR3 length equals 16 residues. V shed 7 bases, J shed 3 bases, and the junction held 13 bases outside the gene matches. CDR3 coding DNA: TGCAGCGGCACTCCGGGCTCTAGCGGGGGAACAGATACGCAGTATTTT. Amino acid sequence: CSGTPGSSGGTDTQYF.

The CDR3 is CASSSRTGPFLNEQFF. CDR3 sequence (DNA): TGTGCCAGCAGTTCCCGGACAGGCCCTTTTTTGAATGAGCAGTTCTTC. The V and J genes are TRBV28 and TRBJ2-1; 7 bases agree with TRBD1. V dropped 4 bases and J dropped 7; count of bases not matched to a gene: 13. The CDR3 runs 16 residues. Per the germline V gene, CDR1 is MDHEN and CDR2 is SYDVKM.

This clonotype was seen at least ten times. J is TRBJ2-5 and V is TRBV29-1; D gene uncertain. Deletions cut 3 bases from V and 4 bases from J, with 6 bases between. The CDR3 is 11 residues long. Germline V lookup: CDR1 SQVTM, CDR2 ANQGSEA. The CDR3 sequence is CSVESGETQYF. CDR3 nucleotide sequence: TGCAGCGTTGAGAGTGGAGAGACCCAGTACTTC.

The sample holds a few counts of this clonotype. The genes are TRBV12-3 or TRBV12-4 and TRBJ1-2; the D gene is possibly TRBD1 (5 bases). V lost 6 bases and J lost 8, with 19 bases in between. The CDR3 length is 14 residues. In nucleotides, the CDR3 is TGTGCCAGCAGCCGCCCCAGACAGTCTGGCGGCTACACCTTC. Amino acids: CASSRPRQSGGYTF.

The V call is TRBV27, the J call TRBJ1-1, with a weak D call TRBD1 (5 bases). Per germline, CDR1 MNHEY and CDR2 SMNVEV (reference sequence). The CDR3 is made up of 12 amino acids. Trimming removed 3 bases from V and 5 bases from J, with 7 bases in between. The CDR3: CASSFRGTEAFF. DNA of the CDR3: TGTGCCAGCAGTTTTCGGGGGACTGAAGCTTTCTTT.

This chain joins TRBV6-1 and TRBJ1-5; a weak D match, TRBD1 (6 bases). The V gene's germline CDR1 is MNHNS and CDR2 SASEGT. This CDR3 region has 13 residues. V lost 6 bases, J lost 3 bases, and 9 bases lay in between. The CDR3 reads CASREGVNQPQHF. The CDR3 DNA sequence: TGTGCCAGCAGGGAGGGGGTCAATCAGCCCCAGCATTTT.

The chain is built from TRBV10-3 and TRBJ1-2; the match to TRBD1 covers 8 bases. V lost 7 bases, J lost 4 bases, and 17 bases stayed unmatched. The CDR3 covers 17 residues. CDR1 ENHRY and CDR2 SYGVKD come from the germline V gene. DNA of the CDR3: TGTGCCATCAACACCGGGATAGGGGGCACAGGGGGCTATGGCTACACCTTC. Its protein product is CAINTGIGGTGGYGYTF.

This sequence joins TRBV5-6 and TRBJ2-7; 9 bases map to TRBD2. V lost 5 bases and J lost 7; bases outside the gene matches: 10. The CDR3 runs to 14 residues. Germline V gene lookup returns CDR1 SGHDT and CDR2 YYEEEE. Here the CDR3 DNA reads TGTGCCAGCAGTCCGACCGGGACTAGCAATGAGCAGTACTTC. The encoded protein is CASSPTGTSNEQYF.

The chain carries TRBV5-1 and TRBJ2-5; D is ambiguous. CDR3 length: 16 residues. V lost 0 bases, J lost 0 bases, and 12 bases lay in between. CDR1 SGHRS and CDR2 YFSETQ come from the germline V gene. The DNA for the CDR3 is TGCGCCAGCAGCTTGGCGCGCTACTTGTACCAAGAGACCCAGTACTTC. Translating it yields CASSLARYLYQETQYF.

The chain uses TRBV9 and TRBJ2-3; D unclear. V was trimmed by 0 bases and J by 1 base, leaving 12 bases between them. The CDR3 runs to 16 residues. Germline V lookup: CDR1 SGDLS, CDR2 YYNGEE. The CDR3 here is CASSVVGSLGTDTQYF. The CDR3 bases are TGTGCCAGCAGCGTAGTAGGCTCCCTCGGCACAGATACGCAGTATTTT.

The genes are TRBV20-1 and TRBJ2-1; weak D call: TRBD1 (5 bases). The CDR3 loop spans 14 amino acids. Germline loops: CDR1 DFQATT, CDR2 SNEGSKA (reference sequence). V was pared by 1 base and J by 4 bases, with 11 bases between. In DNA, the CDR3 is TGCAGTGCTAGAGTGCAGGGTATTTACAATGAGCAGTTCTTC. Translating it yields CSARVQGIYNEQFF.